These 18 T cell receptor beta chains were all obtained from the same sample, sequenced in a study of T cells in Graves' hyperthyroidism and ophthalmopathy. RNA transcripts provided the source from which TCR beta CDR3 regions were amplified. HTBI primers were used for first-round RT-PCR of the TCR CDR3. Each CDR3 protein is one row after TCRdb ran MiXCR on the multiplex PCR reads. This table has more than 300,000 distinct CDR3 sequences, about 13% appearing once. Sequenced sample: blood. The receptors shown here come from a woman under 30 with Graves' hyperthyroidism.

This clonotype was found many times. The rearrangement links TRBV20-1 to TRBJ1-6, with D possibly matching TRBD1 (5 bases). Germline CDR1 and CDR2: DFQATT and SNEGSKA (reference sequence). The CDR3 extends over 14 amino acids. The V end was cut by 5 bases, the J end by 6 bases, with 14 bases between. Written as DNA, the CDR3 is TGCAGTGCTCCCCCCGGGACGTCTAATTCACCCCTCCACTTT. Residues: CSAPPGTSNSPLHF.

About this clonotype: It may be a read error: a sequence one base away is much more abundant. The rearrangement uses TRBV14 and TRBJ2-3, with TRBD1 as a possible D gene (5 bases). The CDR3 totals 16 residues. Per germline, CDR1 SGHDN and CDR2 FVKESK. The CDR3 nucleotides are TGTGTCAGCAGCCTATGGGGCGATCCCAGCACAGATACGCAGTATTTT. As protein: CVSSLWGDPSTDTQYF. Using reference TRBV14 and TRBJ2-3 for the parts outside the CDR3, the full variable domain is EAGVTQFPSHSVIEKGQTVTLRCDPISGHDNLYWYRRVMGKEIKFLLHFVKESKQDESGMPNNRFLAERTGGTYSTLKVQPAELEDSGVYFCVSSLWGDPSTDTQYFGPGTRLTVL.

V usage is TRBV4-2 and J usage is TRBJ2-7; maybe TRBD2 (5 bases). The length of the CDR3 is 15 residues. Germline assignment: CDR1 LGHNA and CDR2 YNFKEQ. The germline V and J ends were trimmed by 5 bases and 1 base, with 15 bases remaining between them. The DNA for the CDR3 is TGTGCCAGCAGCGACGATAGGGAGTTTTCCTACGAGCAGTACTTC. It is translated as CASSDDREFSYEQYF.

As concerns this clonotype: This could be a read error, since a much larger clone is one nucleotide away. In nucleotides, the CDR3 is TGTGCCACCAAGGAGGGATCGAACACCGGGGAGCTGTTTTTT. Its protein is CATKEGSNTGELFF. This chain connects TRBV10-3 to TRBJ2-2, with D possibly TRBD2 on 6 matching bases. Germline loops: CDR1 ENHRY, CDR2 SYGVKD. The CDR3 contains 14 residues. V lost 10 bases and J 0 bases, leaving 12 bases between the germline ends.

This clonotype occurred many times. The chain is built from TRBV19 and TRBJ2-1, with TRBD2 matching 8 bases. V shed 5 bases, J shed 3 bases, and the junction held 12 bases outside the gene matches. The CDR3 has 17 residues. Germline V gives CDR1 LNHDA, CDR2 SQIVND (reference sequence). The CDR3 DNA sequence: TGTGCCAGTAGTTCCCAAACCACTAGCGGATACTACAATGAGCAGTTCTTC. Its protein is CASSSQTTSGYYNEQFF.

This clonotype was picked up many times. V and J are TRBV9 and TRBJ1-1, with TRBD1 matching 10 bases. Germline V gene sequence: CDR1 SGDLS, CDR2 YYNGEE. The CDR3 totals 17 residues. V trimming: 4 bases; J trimming: 1 base; junction bases outside the gene matches: 10. The CDR3 sequence is CASSPTGQGFGNTEAFF. Here the CDR3 DNA reads TGTGCCAGCAGCCCGACGGGACAGGGGTTCGGGAACACTGAAGCTTTCTTT.

This clonotype was seen a few times. The rearrangement joins TRBV10-3 to TRBJ2-7; 10 positions match TRBD2. The CDR3 length is 15 residues. V lost 3 bases and J lost 6; bases outside the gene matches: 8. The V gene's germline CDR1 is ENHRY and CDR2 SYGVKD. The CDR3 here is CAISDPSGSRLEQYF. The CDR3 coding sequence is TGTGCCATCAGTGACCCTAGCGGGAGCCGCCTCGAGCAGTACTTC.

The chain is built from TRBV6-5 and TRBJ1-6; D call uncertain. Germline V gene sequence: CDR1 MNHEY, CDR2 SVGAGI. Trimming pared 2 bases from V and 5 bases from J, leaving 7 bases between. The length of the CDR3 is 14 residues. The CDR3 sequence: CASSYGPNNSPLHF. The DNA for the CDR3 is TGTGCCAGCAGTTACGGGCCTAATAATTCACCCCTCCACTTT.

This clonotype showed up many times. The chain joins TRBV3-1 to TRBJ2-1; TRBD1 aligns across 12 bases. The CDR3 extends over 14 amino acids. Trimming took 5 bases from V and 9 from J; bases not matched to a gene: 5. Germline CDR1 and CDR2: LGHDT and YNNKEL (reference sequence). The CDR3, as DNA: TGTGCCAGCAGCAAAGGGACAGGGGGCGGTGAGCAGTTCTTC. It is translated as CASSKGTGGGEQFF.

This clonotype has a count of ten or more. The V call is TRBV12-3 or TRBV12-4, the J call TRBJ1-1, with D maybe TRBD1 (5 bases). Trimming left V 8 bases short and J 5 bases short, with 15 bases between. CDR3 length equals 13 residues. The CDR3 spells CASLRPGGTEAFF. The CDR3 DNA reads TGTGCCAGCCTACGTCCGGGGGGAACTGAAGCTTTCTTT.

This clonotype occurred a few times. This sequence joins TRBV10-3 and TRBJ1-6; 7 nucleotides agree with TRBD1. V was pared by 1 base and J by 5 bases, with 8 bases of the junction left unmatched. The CDR3 totals 17 residues. Germline V gene data show CDR1 as ENHRY and CDR2 as SYGVKD. The CDR3 spells CAISEFLAGQNNSPLHF. The CDR3, as DNA: TGTGCCATCAGTGAGTTTTTGGCGGGACAGAATAATTCACCCCTCCACTTT.

The V gene is TRBV28, the J gene TRBJ1-2, with TRBD1 identical over 8 bases. This CDR3 is 13 amino acids long. V lost 5 bases and J lost 7; bases outside the gene matches: 6. From germline, CDR1 is MDHEN and CDR2 SYDVKM. The DNA of the CDR3 is TGTGCCAGCAGTCCCGGACAGGGAATTGGCTACACCTTC. It yields the protein CASSPGQGIGYTF.

There are many counts of this clonotype. This sequence joins TRBV18 and TRBJ1-2; possibly TRBD1 for D (5 bases). The ends were cut back, 6 bases at V and 7 bases at J, with 21 bases in the middle. CDR3 length: 15 residues. Germline values: CDR1 KGHSH, CDR2 LQKENI. CDR3 sequence: CASSFTGEGSGGYTF. CDR3 coding DNA: TGTGCCAGCTCTTTTACGGGGGAAGGGAGCGGTGGCTACACCTTC.

CDR3 DNA sequence: TGTGCCAGCACCCAAGGGGGCAATCAGCCCCAGCATTTT. This sequence encodes CASTQGGNQPQHF. The chain recombines TRBV6-1 with TRBJ1-5, with D tentatively TRBD1 (5 bases). Deletions cut 7 bases from V and 2 bases from J, with 9 bases between. The CDR3 covers 13 residues. Germline V gene data show CDR1 as MNHNS and CDR2 as SASEGT.

This clonotype showed up many times. The chain joins TRBV6-1 to TRBJ2-5; TRBD2 agrees at 7 bases. The V segment lost 2 bases and the J segment 5 bases; nucleotides outside the gene matches: 5. Germline CDR1 and CDR2: MNHNS and SASEGT. There are 14 residues in the CDR3. In nucleotides, the CDR3 is TGTGCCAGCAGTGAATCGGGGGGATGGGAGACCCAGTACTTC. Its translation is CASSESGGWETQYF.

The chain is built from TRBV10-3 and TRBJ2-1; TRBD2 matches at 13 bases. From germline, CDR1 is ENHRY and CDR2 SYGVKD. The V gene end was trimmed by 6 bases and the J gene end by 1 base; junction bases not matched to a gene: 6. CDR3 length: 17 amino acids. The CDR3 spells CAIRTQLAGGSYNEQFF. The CDR3 nucleotides are TGTGCCATCAGGACACAACTAGCGGGAGGGTCCTACAATGAGCAGTTCTTC.

At least ten counts were recorded for this clonotype. In DNA, the CDR3 is TGCAGTGCTAGAGATCAGGGACAGGGGGTCCGGGAGCAGTACTTC. This translates into CSARDQGQGVREQYF. V usage is TRBV20-1 and J usage is TRBJ2-7; 11 nucleotides agree with TRBD1. J gave up 7 bases and V 0 bases, and 8 bases lay outside the gene matches. This CDR3 is 15 amino acids long. CDR1 is DFQATT and CDR2 is SNEGSKA in the germline V gene (reference sequence).

The table lists this clonotype with a few counts. The germline gene is not matched at one end of the junction; a read error may be the cause. The chain joins TRBV6-2 or TRBV6-3 to TRBJ2-3, with D perhaps matching TRBD2 (6 bases). There are 14 residues in the CDR3. Germline CDR1 reads MNHEY; CDR2 reads SVGEGT. Here the CDR3 reads CGSSSSGYTDTQYF. In DNA form, the CDR3 reads TGTGGCAGCAGCTCCAGCGGGTACACAGATACGCAGTATTTT.